This TCR beta chain derives from a study of regulatory T cells in long-lasting Graves disease. The wider study: Patients newly diagnosed with Graves' had been on antithyroid drugs for under 3 months.

This clonotype showed up just a few times. The time point: newly diagnosed GD, antithyroid drugs for less than 3 months. PBMCs provided the RNA from which the TCR library was made. A peripheral blood sample, roughly 8.5 milliliters in volume, was drawn into EDTA tubes. Sequencing libraries for TCR beta were prepared with iRepertoire HTBI primers and Arm-PCR of CDR3 regions. Via MiXCR, TCRdb re-called the multiplex PCR reads, giving one row per CDR3 protein. The profile covers fewer than 350,000 distinct CDR3 sequences, with over 15% appearing a single time and less than 40% taken by the ten largest. Germline lookup yields CDR1 MNHEY and CDR2 SMNVEV (reference sequence). The CDR3 length is 16 residues. Trimming stripped 6 bases from V and 5 bases from J, with 20 bases between.

The receptor was derived from a female donor with Graves disease. The source material was peripheral blood mononuclear cells (PBMCs), sampled at new diagnosis, from a patient treated with antithyroid drugs. The chain uses TRBV27 and TRBJ1-5; D is perhaps TRBD1 (6 bases). The CDR3 loop reads CASSRRGGGSHQPQHF. Here the CDR3 DNA reads TGTGCCAGCAGCCGCCGAGGGGGGGGCAGTCATCAGCCCCAGCATTTT.